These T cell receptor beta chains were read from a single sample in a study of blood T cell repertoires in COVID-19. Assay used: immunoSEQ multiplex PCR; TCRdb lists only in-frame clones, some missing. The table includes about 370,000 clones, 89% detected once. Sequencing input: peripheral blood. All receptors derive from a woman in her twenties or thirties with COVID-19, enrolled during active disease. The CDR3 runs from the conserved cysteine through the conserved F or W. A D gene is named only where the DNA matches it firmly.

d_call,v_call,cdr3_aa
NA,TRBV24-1,CATSDHDILGGYTF
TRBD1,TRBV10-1,CASSGQGASERYGYTF
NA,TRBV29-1,CSVEIQGSEQFF
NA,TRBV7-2,CASSLATGRKGYEQYF
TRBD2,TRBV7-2,CASSRTSGPYNEQFF
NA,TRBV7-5,CARSFLRLAGVYNEQFF
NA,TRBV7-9,CASSLAVPAGSTDTQYF
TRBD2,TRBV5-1,CASSAGGVSTYEQYF
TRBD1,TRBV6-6,CASSYSRGPGNTIYF
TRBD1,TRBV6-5,CASSHRRQGRGEAFF
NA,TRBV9,CASSVAGDTGELFF
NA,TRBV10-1,CARSGGGIGQPQHF
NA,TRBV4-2,CASSQVKGYRANTEAFF
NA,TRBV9,CASKRGAGRNTEAFF
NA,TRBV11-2,CASTHTGHPQDTQYF
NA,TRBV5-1,CASSLAGVGTEAFF
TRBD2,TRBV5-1,CASSPSLAGGPDTQYF
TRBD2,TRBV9,CASSVGPSGTHEQFF
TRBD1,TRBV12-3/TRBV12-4,CASSFDRGYGYTF
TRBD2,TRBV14,CASSQVRTSGSGETQYF
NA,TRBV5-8,CASSLGLSTDTQYF
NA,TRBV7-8,CASSLQAGMNTEAFF
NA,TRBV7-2,CASSLVSATNEKLFF
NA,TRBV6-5,CASSRQGNEKLFF
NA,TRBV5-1,CASSPTQGRSNSPLHF
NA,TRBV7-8,CASSFNRGNTEAFF
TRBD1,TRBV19,CASKGQGLTGELFF
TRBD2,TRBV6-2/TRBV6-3,CASSYSASGNEQFF
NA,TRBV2,CASSRRLEAFF
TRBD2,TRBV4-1,CASSQDFRLAGGQETQYF
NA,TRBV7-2,CASSLTSDLNTGELFF
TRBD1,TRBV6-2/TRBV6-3,CASSYRDSVPSAFF
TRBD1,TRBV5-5,CASSRTGLNYGYTF
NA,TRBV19,CASRGWDWNNEQFF
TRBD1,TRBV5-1,CASSYGTGDLSNYGYTF